The 24 T cell receptor beta chains given below trace back to one sample, sequenced in a study of T-cell memory formation after mild COVID-19. TCRdb reprocessed the 5' RACE reads via MiXCR and lists one record per CDR3 protein. The table includes about 350,000 distinct CDR3 sequences, less than 25% detected once. The sequencing sample was made of PBMCs or a T cell subset sorted from them (not recorded which). The receptor source for this set is a man in his late teens or twenties who had mild COVID-19 (a few samples of this study predate the infection). Cell type and time point are not known.

The V and J genes are TRBV7-8 and TRBJ1-1; D unresolved. CDR1 SGHVS and CDR2 FQNEAQ come from the germline V gene. The V end lost 1 base, the J end lost 2 bases, and 11 bases lay between the germline ends. This CDR3 comprises 15 residues. CDR3: CASSLGRALNTEAFF. The CDR3 coding sequence is TGTGCCAGCAGCTTAGGGAGGGCCCTCAACACTGAAGCTTTCTTT.

This clonotype was counted a few times. V and J are TRBV29-1 and TRBJ2-5, with 10 nucleotides matching TRBD1. Germline V gene lookup returns CDR1 SQVTM and CDR2 ANQGSEA. The CDR3 runs to 14 residues. V shed 3 bases and J 7 bases; nucleotides not matched to a gene: 8. The CDR3: CSVEPGTGELTQYF. The CDR3 DNA follows: TGCAGCGTTGAGCCCGGGACAGGGGAATTGACCCAGTACTTC.

A few counts support this clonotype. The genes are TRBV7-9 and TRBJ1-2, with D possibly being TRBD1 (5 bases). Trimming pared 1 base from V and 7 bases from J, leaving 19 bases between. CDR1 is SEHNR and CDR2 is FQNEAQ in the germline V gene (reference sequence). The CDR3 runs to 16 residues. CDR3 residues: CASSLVLRGAASGYTF. CDR3 DNA sequence: TGTGCCAGCAGCTTAGTATTGCGGGGCGCGGCCAGTGGCTACACCTTC.

The chain employs TRBV5-1 and TRBJ2-3, with TRBD1 identical over 7 bases. This CDR3 is 16 amino acids long. The J segment lost 4 bases and the V segment lost 4 bases, leaving 12 bases of the junction unmatched. Germline CDR1 and CDR2: SGHRS and YFSETQ. As DNA, the CDR3 is TGCGCCAGCAGCAGGGGACAGCGAGGGTCCGCAGATACGCAGTATTTT. Translation gives CASSRGQRGSADTQYF.

This rearrangement joins TRBV20-1 to TRBJ2-3, with 7 bases identical to TRBD2. Trimming at V came to 6 bases and at J to 2 bases, leaving 8 bases not matched to a gene. Germline V gives CDR1 DFQATT, CDR2 SNEGSKA (reference sequence). This CDR3 has 14 residues. CDR3 bases: TGCAGTGCCGGGGAGCGGGGATCCACAGATACGCAGTATTTT. It specifies CSAGERGSTDTQYF.

The chain carries TRBV7-7 and TRBJ2-5, with D possibly matching TRBD1 (6 bases). V lost 5 bases and J 5 bases, leaving 15 bases between the germline ends. CDR1 and CDR2 from the germline V gene are SSHAT and FNYEAQ (reference sequence). The CDR3 contains 14 residues. The CDR3 is CASSVNTGGETQYF. As DNA, the CDR3 is TGTGCCAGCAGCGTAAATACTGGGGGCGAGACCCAGTACTTC.

This chain joins TRBV10-1 and TRBJ2-2; tentatively, D is TRBD2 (6 bases). Trimming shortened V by 8 bases and J by 2 bases, and 24 bases separated the two germline ends. The CDR3 totals 18 residues. Germline V gene sequence: CDR1 WNHNN, CDR2 SYGVQD (reference sequence). CDR3 sequence reads: CASPAGLNVNANTGELFF. In nucleotides, the CDR3 is TGCGCCAGCCCAGCCGGACTAAATGTGAACGCTAACACCGGGGAGCTGTTTTTT.

The rearrangement links TRBV7-2 to TRBJ2-2, with D perhaps matching TRBD1 (5 bases). Per the germline V gene, CDR1 is SGHTA and CDR2 is FQGNSA. The CDR3 consists of 14 residues. V lost 4 bases and J lost 3, with 9 bases in between. The CDR3 DNA reads TGTGCCAGCAGCTCAACAGGTCACACCGGGGAGCTGTTTTTT. It translates to CASSSTGHTGELFF.

The V call is TRBV5-6, the J call TRBJ2-3, with D tentatively TRBD2 (6 bases). V was cut by 3 bases and J by 4 bases, with 6 bases left in between. The CDR3 consists of 12 residues. Germline CDR1 SGHDT, CDR2 YYEEEE. DNA for the CDR3: TGTGCCAGCAGCTGGGGGGCAGATACGCAGTATTTT. Its translation: CASSWGADTQYF.

This clonotype is a singleton in its sample. V is TRBV12-3 or TRBV12-4 and J is TRBJ1-1; TRBD1 matches at 10 bases. The CDR3 loop spans 14 amino acids. V dropped 7 bases and J dropped 2; count of bases not matched to a gene: 4. CDR3 DNA: TGTGCCAGCAATCGGGACAGGGGCAACACTGAAGCTTTCTTT. Translation: CASNRDRGNTEAFF.

This chain connects TRBV6-2 or TRBV6-3 to TRBJ1-5; D remains ambiguous. This CDR3 has 12 amino acids. Trimming pared 2 bases from V and 6 bases from J, leaving 5 bases between. Per the germline V gene, CDR1 is MNHEY and CDR2 is SVGEGT. DNA of the CDR3: TGTGCCAGCAGTTACGCTTTTCAGCCCCAGCATTTT. Protein product: CASSYAFQPQHF.

The chain links TRBV3-1 to TRBJ1-3; D not certain. V was shortened by 8 bases and J by 0 bases, with 14 bases between the two germline ends. The CDR3 length is 15 residues. CDR1 is LGHDT and CDR2 is YNNKEL in the germline V gene (reference sequence). CDR3 sequence reads: CASGLSVSSGNTIYF. The CDR3 DNA sequence: TGTGCCAGCGGGTTGTCCGTTTCCTCTGGAAACACCATATATTTT.

This clonotype came up a few times. The chain joins TRBV18 to TRBJ1-6; 7 bases line up with TRBD1. The V segment lost 2 bases and the J segment 5 bases; nucleotides outside the gene matches: 6. This CDR3 has 16 amino acids. Germline-derived CDR1 and CDR2 are KGHSH and LQKENI. The CDR3 loop is CASSPGTATNNSPLHF. The CDR3 nucleotides read TGTGCCAGCTCACCAGGGACAGCGACGAATAATTCACCCCTCCACTTT.

The chain links TRBV7-9 to TRBJ2-5; D is unclear. The CDR3 is 15 residues long. V was trimmed by 2 bases and J by 4 bases, leaving 14 bases between them. Germline V gene sequence: CDR1 SEHNR, CDR2 FQNEAQ (reference sequence). As DNA, the CDR3 is TGTGCCAGCAGCTTACGCGGTAGCATCGGAGAGACCCAGTACTTC. It specifies CASSLRGSIGETQYF.

This clonotype has only a few counts. This rearrangement joins TRBV19 to TRBJ2-7; unclear D gene. The CDR3 has 14 amino acids. Trimming shortened V by 7 bases and J by 0 bases, and 13 bases separated the two germline ends. Germline V gene lookup returns CDR1 LNHDA and CDR2 SQIVND (reference sequence). CDR3 nucleotide sequence: TGTGCCAGTAACCGGCAGCTCAGCTCCTACGAGCAGTACTTC. Translation: CASNRQLSSYEQYF.

V and J are TRBV27 and TRBJ1-5; TRBD1 matches at 8 bases. Germline V gene data show CDR1 as MNHEY and CDR2 as SMNVEV (reference sequence). The CDR3 consists of 17 residues. With 5 bases clipped from V and 5 bases from J, the junction kept 14 bases outside the gene matches. The CDR3: CASSPYRTGYGDQPQHF. In nucleotides, the CDR3 is TGTGCCAGCAGTCCATATAGGACAGGGTATGGGGATCAGCCCCAGCATTTT.

This clonotype was seen only a few times. The chain uses TRBV29-1 and TRBJ1-2; 7 nucleotides agree with TRBD1. This CDR3 spans 13 amino acids. V was pared by 6 bases and J by 4 bases, with 8 bases of the junction left unmatched. Germline loops: CDR1 SQVTM, CDR2 ANQGSEA. The DNA of the CDR3 is TGCAGCGTAACCGGGACAGACCTCTATGGCTACACCTTC. Protein product: CSVTGTDLYGYTF.

This clonotype was detected many times. CDR3 sequence reads: CASRIGTASNQPQHF. Here the CDR3 DNA reads TGTGCCAGCAGGATCGGGACAGCCAGCAATCAGCCCCAGCATTTT. This chain joins TRBV12-3 or TRBV12-4 and TRBJ1-5; 7 nucleotides match TRBD1. J gave up 1 base and V 6 bases, and 6 bases lay outside the gene matches. CDR3 length equals 15 residues.

This chain connects TRBV7-9 to TRBJ2-1, with D hard to call. Germline lookup yields CDR1 SEHNR and CDR2 FQNEAQ (reference sequence). The CDR3 has 14 amino acids. V was trimmed by 5 bases and J by 10 bases, leaving 18 bases between them. CDR3 in amino acids: CASSHPLGLAEQFF. Here the CDR3 DNA reads TGTGCCAGCAGCCACCCTTTGGGCCTTGCCGAGCAGTTCTTC.

This clonotype was seen a handful of times. The rearrangement uses TRBV7-8 and TRBJ1-1; possibly TRBD1 for D (6 bases). The CDR3 is made up of 16 amino acids. Germline CDR1 SGHVS, CDR2 FQNEAQ. V was pared by 5 bases and J by 2 bases, with 18 bases between. In nucleotides, the CDR3 is TGTGCCAGCAGCCACCGCCCTCCGGGACAAAACACTGAAGCTTTCTTT. Translation: CASSHRPPGQNTEAFF.

The chain is built from TRBV2 and TRBJ1-2, with 7 bases identical to TRBD1. This CDR3 has 12 amino acids. Germline V gene sequence: CDR1 SNHLY, CDR2 FYNNEI. After removal of 7 bases from V and 4 bases from J, the junction contained 3 bases not matched to a gene. The CDR3 sequence: CASIQGIYGYTF. CDR3 sequence (DNA): TGTGCCAGCATACAGGGGATCTATGGCTACACCTTC.

V is TRBV4-3 and J is TRBJ2-3; weak D call: TRBD1 (6 bases). CDR1 and CDR2 (germline): LGHNA, YSLEER. This CDR3 comprises 16 residues. With 2 bases removed from V and 4 bases from J, the gap between germline ends came to 16 bases. The CDR3, as DNA: TGCGCCAGCAGCCAATATCTGGACAGAAGTGCAGATACGCAGTATTTT. Translated, it gives CASSQYLDRSADTQYF.

The chain is built from TRBV6-5 and TRBJ2-1, with TRBD2 matching 8 bases. Germline loops: CDR1 MNHEY, CDR2 SVGAGI. The CDR3 length is 16 residues. The J segment lost 8 bases and the V segment lost 0 bases, leaving 9 bases of the junction unmatched. CDR3 loop: CASSYSGGGPRDEQFF. Here the CDR3 DNA reads TGTGCCAGCAGTTACTCGGGCGGGGGGCCAAGGGATGAGCAGTTCTTC.

This clonotype was seen only a few times. This sequence joins TRBV10-2 and TRBJ2-7; 7 nucleotides agree with TRBD2. Germline V gene lookup returns CDR1 WSHSY and CDR2 SAAADI. The V segment lost 6 bases and the J segment 2 bases; nucleotides outside the gene matches: 4. CDR3 length equals 13 residues. The CDR3 nucleotides are TGCGCCAGCAGCGGGGGGTGGCCCTACGAGCAGTACTTC. It encodes CASSGGWPYEQYF.